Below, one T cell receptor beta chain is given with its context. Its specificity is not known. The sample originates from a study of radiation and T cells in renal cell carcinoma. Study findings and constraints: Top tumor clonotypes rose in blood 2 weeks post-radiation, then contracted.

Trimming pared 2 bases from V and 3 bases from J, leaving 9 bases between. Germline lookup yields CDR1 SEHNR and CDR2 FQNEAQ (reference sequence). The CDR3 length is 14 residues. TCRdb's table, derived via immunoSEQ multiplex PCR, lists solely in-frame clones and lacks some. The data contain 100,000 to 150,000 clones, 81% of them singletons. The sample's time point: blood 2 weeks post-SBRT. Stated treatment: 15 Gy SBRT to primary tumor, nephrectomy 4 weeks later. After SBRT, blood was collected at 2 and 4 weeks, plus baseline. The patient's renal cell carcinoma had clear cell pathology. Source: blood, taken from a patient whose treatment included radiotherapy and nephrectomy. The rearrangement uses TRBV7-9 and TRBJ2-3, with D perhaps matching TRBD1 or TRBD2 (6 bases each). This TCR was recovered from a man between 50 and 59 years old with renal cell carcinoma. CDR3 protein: CASSLRGQTDTQYF. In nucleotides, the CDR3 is TGTGCCAGCAGCTTACGGGGGCAGACAGATACGCAGTATTTT.